This T cell receptor beta chain was recovered during a study of cytomegalovirus exposure and HLA in healthy donors. The CDR3 length is 15 residues. V dropped 5 bases and J dropped 0; count of bases not matched to a gene: 3. Germline V gene lookup returns CDR1 MNHEY and CDR2 SVGAGI. Sequenced by immunoSEQ multiplex PCR; TCRdb stores in-frame clones only, minus some. The data contain 71,000 or so clones, 94% of them seen just once; the ten biggest clones take up over 2%. The sequenced sample consisted of PBMCs. The TCR originated in a woman aged 18-35 years in good health and CMV-seronegative. V gene TRBV6-5 combines with J gene TRBJ1-5; 8 bases line up with TRBD1. CDR3 protein: CASSNRGDSNQPQHF. CDR3 sequence (DNA): TGTGCCAGCAGTAACAGGGGGGATAGCAATCAGCCCCAGCATTTT.